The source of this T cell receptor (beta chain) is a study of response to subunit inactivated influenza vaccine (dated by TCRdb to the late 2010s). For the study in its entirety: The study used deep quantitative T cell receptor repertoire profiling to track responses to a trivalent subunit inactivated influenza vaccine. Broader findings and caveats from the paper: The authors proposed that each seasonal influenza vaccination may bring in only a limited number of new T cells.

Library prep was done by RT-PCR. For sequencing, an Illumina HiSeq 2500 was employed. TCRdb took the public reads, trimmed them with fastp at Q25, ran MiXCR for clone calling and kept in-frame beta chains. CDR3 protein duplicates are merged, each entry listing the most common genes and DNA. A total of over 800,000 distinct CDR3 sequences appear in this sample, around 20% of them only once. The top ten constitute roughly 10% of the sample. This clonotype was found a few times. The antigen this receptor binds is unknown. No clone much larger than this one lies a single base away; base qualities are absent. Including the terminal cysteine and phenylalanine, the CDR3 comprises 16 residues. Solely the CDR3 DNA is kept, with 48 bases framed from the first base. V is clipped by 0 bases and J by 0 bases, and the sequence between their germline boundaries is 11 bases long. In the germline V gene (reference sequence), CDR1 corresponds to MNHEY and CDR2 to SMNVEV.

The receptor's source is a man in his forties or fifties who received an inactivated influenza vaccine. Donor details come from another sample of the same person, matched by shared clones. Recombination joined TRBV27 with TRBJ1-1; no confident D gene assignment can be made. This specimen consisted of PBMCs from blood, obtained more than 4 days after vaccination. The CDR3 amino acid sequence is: CASSLSLAGLNTEAFF. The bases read TGTGCCAGCAGTTTATCATTGGCGGGGTTGAACACTGAAGCTTTCTTT.